The 27 T cell receptor beta chains below all came from one sample that was sequenced in a study of T cells in Graves' hyperthyroidism and ophthalmopathy. RNA transcripts provided the source from which TCR beta CDR3 regions were amplified. The HTBI primer set served for first-round RT-PCR of the TCR CDR3. One entry per CDR3 protein results from TCRdb running MiXCR on the multiplex PCR reads. The table lists 400,000 to 550,000 distinct CDR3 sequences, roughly 24% of them singletons, with 11% in the top ten. Sequencing used blood. All receptors come from a woman aged 30 to 39 with Graves' ophthalmopathy.

The table lists this clonotype with many counts. The V gene is TRBV5-5, the J gene TRBJ1-3; D unclear. This CDR3 has 14 residues. The V gene lost 2 bases and the J gene lost 1 base, with 7 bases spanning the gap. Germline CDR1 SGHKS, CDR2 YYEKEE (reference sequence). The CDR3 DNA sequence: TGTGCCAGCAGCTTTACGACTTCTGGAAACACCATATATTTT. Its protein product is CASSFTTSGNTIYF.

The chain uses TRBV6-1 and TRBJ1-2; TRBD1 is a possible D gene (5 bases). This CDR3 comprises 12 residues. Germline CDR1 is MNHNS and CDR2 is SASEGT. Between the trimmed V and J ends, which lost 8 bases and 6 bases, there was a span of 13 bases. The CDR3 reads CASRWRGDGYTF. Here the CDR3 DNA reads TGTGCCAGCCGCTGGAGAGGGGATGGCTACACCTTC.

The gene calls are TRBV30 and TRBJ2-2; D not certain. The CDR3 length is 12 residues. CDR1 and CDR2 from the germline V gene are GTSNPN and SVGIG (reference sequence). V lost 1 base, J lost 3 bases, and 3 bases lay in between. The CDR3 DNA sequence: TGTGCCTGGAGTGAAGACACCGGGGAGCTGTTTTTT. The encoded protein is CAWSEDTGELFF.

This clonotype is medium-sized by share. The chain joins TRBV28 to TRBJ2-5, with 11 positions matching TRBD1. CDR3 length: 15 amino acids. The germline V gene encodes CDR1 MDHEN and CDR2 SYDVKM. Unmatched junction bases numbered 6, after V lost 5 bases and J lost 4 bases. The CDR3 loop is CASSRRTGGPETQYF. The CDR3 region has the DNA TGTGCCAGCAGTCGACGGACAGGGGGCCCAGAGACCCAGTACTTC.

This clonotype was found many times. The J gene is TRBJ1-1, the V gene TRBV27, with D unresolved. This CDR3 contains 15 residues. Germline lookup yields CDR1 MNHEY and CDR2 SMNVEV (reference sequence). The V gene lost 0 bases and the J gene lost 3 bases, with 11 bases spanning the gap. This CDR3 is CASSLSAEVYTEAFF. For the CDR3, the DNA is TGTGCCAGCAGTTTATCTGCGGAAGTCTACACTGAAGCTTTCTTT.

The gene calls are TRBV11-2 and TRBJ2-2; the match to TRBD1 covers 8 bases. In germline, CDR1 is SGHAT, CDR2 FQNNGV. J lost 2 bases, V lost 4 bases, and 9 bases had no gene match. This CDR3 has 17 amino acids. The CDR3 reads CASSSDRGDANTGELFF. The CDR3 region has the DNA TGTGCCAGCAGCTCCGACAGGGGAGACGCTAACACCGGGGAGCTGTTTTTT.

This clonotype was detected many times. The J gene is TRBJ2-7, the V gene TRBV6-2 or TRBV6-3; D is uncertain. The CDR3 spans 13 residues. The V gene's germline CDR1 is MNHEY and CDR2 SVGEGT. Trimming shortened V by 4 bases and J by 1 base, and 8 bases separated the two germline ends. The CDR3: CASSSTPSYEQYF. The CDR3 DNA follows: TGTGCCAGCAGTTCAACACCTTCCTACGAGCAGTACTTC.

The rearrangement uses TRBV5-1 and TRBJ1-1; D gene unclear. V shed 6 bases and J shed 1 base, with 13 bases lying between them. CDR1 and CDR2 from the germline V gene are SGHRS and YFSETQ. The CDR3 runs 14 residues. In DNA, the CDR3 is TGCGCCAGCAAGGTACCTGGCGGGAACACTGAAGCTTTCTTT. This translates into CASKVPGGNTEAFF.

This clonotype has a count of ten or more. The gene calls are TRBV7-2 and TRBJ2-7; TRBD1 matches at 7 bases. The V and J ends lost 7 bases and 1 base, in that order; junction bases with no gene match: 10. This CDR3 is 15 amino acids long. Germline V gene data show CDR1 as SGHTA and CDR2 as FQGNSA. CDR3 nucleotides: TGTGCCAGCACCCATGGGACAGTGACTTCCTACGAGCAGTACTTC. Protein sequence: CASTHGTVTSYEQYF.

Comments on this clonotype: A junction boundary mismatches the germline segment, possibly from a read error. This chain links TRBV7-7 with TRBJ2-5; no definite D call. Germline values: CDR1 SSHAT, CDR2 FNYEAQ (reference sequence). The CDR3 totals 13 residues. CDR3 amino acids: CASSPTPEETQYF. CDR3 nucleotides: TGTGCTAGCAGCCCCACCCCCGAAGAGACCCAGTACTTC. Together with reference TRBV7-7 and TRBJ2-5, the CDR3 gives the full variable domain: GAGVSQSPRYKVTKRGQDVTLRCDPISSHATLYWYQQALGQGPEFLTYFNYEAQPDKSGLPSDRFSAERPEGSISTLTIQRTEQRDSAMYRCASSPTPEETQYFGPGTRLLVL.

This clonotype was found many times. Given a much more abundant clone one base away, this may be a read error. The chain carries TRBV9 and TRBJ2-5; TRBD1 or TRBD2 may be the D gene (6 bases each). There are 16 residues in the CDR3. Looked up from germline, CDR1 is SGDLS and CDR2 is YYNGEE. The CDR3, as DNA: TGTGCCAGCAGCGTAGGCGGTCGGGGGCTAGGAGAGACCAAGTACTTC. It is translated as CASSVGGRGLGETKYF.

The V call is TRBV15, the J call TRBJ1-2; 7 positions agree with TRBD1. The CDR3 length is 15 residues. Germline V gene sequence: CDR1 LNHNV, CDR2 YYDKDF (reference sequence). Unmatched junction bases numbered 11, after V lost 5 bases and J lost 5 bases. The CDR3 nucleotides read TGTGCCACCAGCGTCGCAAGGGGGCTTGAGTATGGCTACACCTTC. Translation gives CATSVARGLEYGYTF.

The CDR3 protein is CASSSGPRHGGTEAFF. The CDR3 DNA sequence: TGTGCCAGCAGTTCCGGACCGCGCCACGGGGGCACTGAAGCTTTCTTT. This sequence joins TRBV28 and TRBJ1-1; TRBD1 is a possible D gene (5 bases). Trimming removed 4 bases at V and 4 bases at J, with 19 bases between. Germline V CDR1 and CDR2: MDHEN, SYDVKM. The CDR3 length is 16 residues.

The CDR3 DNA reads as TGTGCCAGCAGTTTAGGCGAAGGCACCCTCCACTTT. The encoded protein is CASSLGEGTLHF. This chain joins TRBV12-3 or TRBV12-4 and TRBJ1-6, with D unresolved. There are 12 residues in the CDR3. V was trimmed by 1 base and J by 14 bases, leaving 9 bases between them.

V usage is TRBV12-5 and J usage is TRBJ1-2; 10 bases agree with TRBD1. The CDR3 extends over 16 amino acids. Looked up from germline, CDR1 is LGHNT and CDR2 is FRNRAP. V gave up 6 bases and J gave up 5 bases; unmatched junction bases: 12. Here the CDR3 reads CASGMTGGDLRYGYTF. CDR3 sequence (DNA): TGTGCTAGTGGCATGACAGGGGGCGACCTAAGATATGGCTACACCTTC.

V gene TRBV12-3 or TRBV12-4 combines with J gene TRBJ2-7; the match to TRBD1 covers 9 bases. The V segment lost 6 bases and the J segment 6 bases; nucleotides outside the gene matches: 12. The CDR3 runs 15 residues. In DNA, the CDR3 is TGTGCCAGCAGCCCCCCCGGGACAGGGCCCTCCGAGCAGTACTTC. Its translation: CASSPPGTGPSEQYF.

This clonotype was seen at least ten times. This CDR3 is CASSIRDGTGFSYEQYF. CDR3 nucleotides: TGTGCCAGTAGTATAAGGGACGGGACGGGCTTCTCCTACGAGCAGTACTTC. The chain recombines TRBV19 with TRBJ2-7; D possibly uses TRBD1 or TRBD2 (5 bases each). V dropped 2 bases and J dropped 0 bases, with 17 bases sitting between them. The CDR3 is 17 amino acids. In germline, CDR1 is LNHDA, CDR2 SQIVND (reference sequence).

The V and J genes are TRBV7-9 and TRBJ2-7; possible D gene TRBD2, 6 bases. Germline assignment: CDR1 SEHNR and CDR2 FQNEAQ (reference sequence). The CDR3 sequence is 15 residues long. Trimming cost V 3 bases and J 7 bases, with 19 bases left between them. This CDR3 reads CASSFTRANGGEQYF. In nucleotides, the CDR3 is TGTGCCAGCAGCTTCACACGGGCTAATGGAGGGGAGCAGTACTTC.

This clonotype was observed a handful of times. The chain uses TRBV12-5 and TRBJ2-5, with D unresolved. The CDR3 sequence is 11 residues long. Germline assignment: CDR1 LGHNT and CDR2 FRNRAP. V was clipped by 5 bases and J by 4 bases, with 5 bases between them. CDR3 coding DNA: TGTGCTAGTGGTACCAGAGAGACCCAGTACTTC. It translates to CASGTRETQYF.

Ten or more counts support this clonotype. The chain employs TRBV2 and TRBJ2-7, with TRBD1 matching 11 bases. The length of the CDR3 is 17 residues. Germline values: CDR1 SNHLY, CDR2 FYNNEI. V was pared by 4 bases and J by 2 bases, with 10 bases of the junction left unmatched. The CDR3 loop reads CASSGGDRGWITYEQYF. CDR3 nucleotides: TGTGCCAGCAGTGGAGGGGACAGGGGGTGGATAACCTACGAGCAGTACTTC.

A few counts support this clonotype. The gene calls are TRBV20-1 and TRBJ2-5; unclear D gene. Germline assignment: CDR1 DFQATT and CDR2 SNEGSKA (reference sequence). V lost 3 bases and J lost 0, with 11 bases in between. This CDR3 contains 14 residues. The chain's CDR3 is CSASEQTDQETQYF. The CDR3 DNA reads as TGCAGTGCTAGTGAGCAAACCGACCAAGAGACCCAGTACTTC.

This clonotype was detected many times. This chain links TRBV11-2 with TRBJ2-7, with 7 nucleotides matching TRBD1. CDR1 SGHAT and CDR2 FQNNGV come from the germline V gene. The CDR3 is made up of 15 amino acids. Unmatched junction bases numbered 6, after V lost 2 bases and J lost 2 bases. CDR3 amino acids: CASSLLWDRPYEQYF. Here the CDR3 DNA reads TGTGCCAGCAGCTTACTCTGGGACAGACCCTACGAGCAGTACTTC. Drawing the rest from reference TRBV11-2 and TRBJ2-7, the complete variable domain is EAGVAQSPRYKIIEKRQSVAFWCNPISGHATLYWYQQILGQGPKLLIQFQNNGVVDDSQLPKDRFSAERLKGVDSTLKIQPAKLEDSAVYLCASSLLWDRPYEQYFGPGTRLTVT.

V usage is TRBV20-1 and J usage is TRBJ2-7; 10 bases line up with TRBD1. CDR3 length: 13 residues. The germline CDR1 and CDR2 sequences are DFQATT and SNEGSKA (reference sequence). Trimming at V came to 4 bases and at J to 5 bases, leaving 5 bases not matched to a gene. CDR3 protein: CSAIGQGVHEQYF. The CDR3 coding sequence is TGCAGTGCTATCGGACAGGGGGTTCACGAGCAGTACTTC.

This clonotype was observed many times. The rearrangement links TRBV20-1 to TRBJ2-7; D remains ambiguous. Germline CDR1 and CDR2: DFQATT and SNEGSKA (reference sequence). V lost 0 bases and J 0 bases, leaving 9 bases between the germline ends. CDR3 length: 14 residues. Here the CDR3 reads CSARDRQSSYEQYF. As DNA, the CDR3 is TGCAGTGCTAGAGATCGTCAGAGCTCCTACGAGCAGTACTTC.

This clonotype was found many times. The genes are TRBV19 and TRBJ1-2; D is possibly TRBD1 (5 bases). Germline lookup yields CDR1 LNHDA and CDR2 SQIVND (reference sequence). Between the trimmed V and J ends, which lost 4 bases and 4 bases, there was a span of 10 bases. This CDR3 contains 13 residues. CDR3 coding DNA: TGTGCCAGTAGTAACCGGGGGTTCTATGGCTACACCTTC. It yields the protein CASSNRGFYGYTF.

This clonotype was counted ten times or more. This chain's CDR3 is CAISDRGTEAFF. The CDR3 region has the DNA TGTGCCATCAGTGACCGGGGTACTGAAGCTTTCTTT. The gene calls are TRBV10-3 and TRBJ1-1; D is unresolved. The V and J ends lost 3 bases and 5 bases respectively, with 7 bases between them. The CDR3 totals 12 residues. Germline CDR1 is ENHRY and CDR2 is SYGVKD.

This clonotype was counted many times. CDR3 DNA: TGTGCCAGTAGTCCCCACAGTGTCGCTGAAGCTTTCTTT. Its protein product is CASSPHSVAEAFF. The chain couples TRBV19 to TRBJ1-1; D remains unclear. The CDR3 is 13 amino acids. Trimming shortened V by 5 bases and J by 6 bases, and 13 bases separated the two germline ends. CDR1 is LNHDA, CDR2 SQIVND, per germline (reference sequence).